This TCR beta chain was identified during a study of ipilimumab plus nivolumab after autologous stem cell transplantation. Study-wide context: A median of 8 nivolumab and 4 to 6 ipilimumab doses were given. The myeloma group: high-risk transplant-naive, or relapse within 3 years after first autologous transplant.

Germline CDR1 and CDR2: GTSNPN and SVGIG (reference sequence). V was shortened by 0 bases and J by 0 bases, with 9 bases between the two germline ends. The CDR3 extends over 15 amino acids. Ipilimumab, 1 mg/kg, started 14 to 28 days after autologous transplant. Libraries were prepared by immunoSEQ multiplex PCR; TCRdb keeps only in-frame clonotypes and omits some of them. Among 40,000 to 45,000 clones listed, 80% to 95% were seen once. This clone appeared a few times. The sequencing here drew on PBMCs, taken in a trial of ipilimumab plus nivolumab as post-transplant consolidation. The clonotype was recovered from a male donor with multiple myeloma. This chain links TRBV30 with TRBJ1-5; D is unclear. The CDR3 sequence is CAWSVGQNSNQPQHF. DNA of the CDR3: TGTGCCTGGAGTGTAGGTCAGAATAGCAATCAGCCCCAGCATTTT.